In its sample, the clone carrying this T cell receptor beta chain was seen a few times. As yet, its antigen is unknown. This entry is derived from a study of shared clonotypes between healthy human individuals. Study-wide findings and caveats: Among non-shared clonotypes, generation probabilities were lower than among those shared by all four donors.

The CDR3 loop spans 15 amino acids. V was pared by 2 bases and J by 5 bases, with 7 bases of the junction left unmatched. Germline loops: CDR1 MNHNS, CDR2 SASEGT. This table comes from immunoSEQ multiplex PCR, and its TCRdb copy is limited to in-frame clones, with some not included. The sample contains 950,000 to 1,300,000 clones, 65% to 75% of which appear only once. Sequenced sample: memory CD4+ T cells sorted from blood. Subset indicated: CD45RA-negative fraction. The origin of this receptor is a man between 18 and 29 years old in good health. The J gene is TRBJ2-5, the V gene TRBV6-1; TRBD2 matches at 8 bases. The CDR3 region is CASSEPAGAGETQYF. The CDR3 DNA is TGTGCCAGCAGTGAACCAGCGGGGGCTGGCGAGACCCAGTACTTC.